Below, 30 T cell receptor beta chains from the same sample are listed, as sequenced in a study of glioma-infiltrating T cells after dendritic cell vaccination. Time point described: after dendritic cell vaccination, including at tumor progression/relapse. Assay: immunoSEQ multiplex PCR; the TCRdb copy retains only in-frame clones and omits some. The data show more than 95,000 clones, nearly 90% seen once. Sequenced material: blood, taken after dendritic cell vaccination. The receptors were sampled from a human donor with glioblastoma.

The chain carries TRBV15 and TRBJ2-5, with 9 bases aligning to TRBD1. The CDR3 contains 15 residues. The ends lost 1 base at V and 4 bases at J; junction bases unmatched: 4. Per germline, CDR1 LNHNV and CDR2 YYDKDF (reference sequence). CDR3 bases: TGTGCCACCAGCAGAGGACAGGGGGGGGGAGAGACCCAGTACTTC. Translated, it gives CATSRGQGGGETQYF.

J is TRBJ2-6 and V is TRBV2; TRBD2 might be the D (6 bases). V lost 6 bases, J lost 3 bases, and 12 bases lay in between. Germline V gene data show CDR1 as SNHLY and CDR2 as FYNNEI. The CDR3 spans 15 residues. CDR3 region: CASRLEGVGANVLTF. The CDR3 region has the DNA TGTGCCAGCAGATTGGAGGGCGTTGGGGCCAACGTCCTGACTTTC.

The chain recombines TRBV29-1 with TRBJ1-2, with D hard to call. V lost 2 bases and J lost 8, with 12 bases in between. In germline, CDR1 is SQVTM, CDR2 ANQGSEA. The CDR3 extends over 12 amino acids. The CDR3 sequence: CSVESGLRGYTF. In nucleotides, the CDR3 is TGCAGCGTTGAATCTGGACTACGCGGCTACACCTTC.

This rearrangement joins TRBV6-1 to TRBJ1-5; TRBD1 matches 11 bases. Looked up from germline, CDR1 is MNHNS and CDR2 is SASEGT. There are 15 residues in the CDR3. Trimming at V came to 4 bases and at J to 3 bases, leaving 2 bases not matched to a gene. The CDR3 loop is CASSGTGGNNQPQHF. CDR3 bases: TGTGCCAGCAGTGGGACAGGGGGCAACAATCAGCCCCAGCATTTT.

This CDR3 reads CASSRDRGRGTQYF. DNA for the CDR3: TGTGCCAGCAGTCGAGACAGGGGGAGGGGGACCCAGTACTTC. The rearrangement joins TRBV6-1 to TRBJ2-5; 9 positions match TRBD1. The CDR3 is 14 amino acids. Losses at the gene ends were 5 bases for V and 7 bases for J; bases not matched to a gene: 8. The germline V gene has CDR1 MNHNS and CDR2 SASEGT.

The chain couples TRBV9 to TRBJ1-1, with a possible D match to TRBD1 (5 bases). Germline assignment: CDR1 SGDLS and CDR2 YYNGEE. The CDR3 consists of 14 residues. V was trimmed by 0 bases and J by 3 bases, leaving 9 bases between them. The CDR3: CASSVGEGHTEAFF. CDR3 coding DNA: TGTGCCAGCAGCGTAGGGGAGGGACACACTGAAGCTTTCTTT.

This chain joins TRBV4-1 and TRBJ1-5; 8 positions agree with TRBD1. The CDR3 covers 16 residues. CDR1 and CDR2 (germline): MGHRA, YSYEKL. Trimming removed 2 bases from V and 3 bases from J; junction bases left unmatched: 6. The DNA of the CDR3 is TGCGCCAGCAGCCAAATACAGGGGGTTTACAATCAGCCCCAGCATTTT. It encodes CASSQIQGVYNQPQHF.

This clone turned up a few times. This sequence joins TRBV9 and TRBJ2-7, with 13 bases lining up with TRBD2. The CDR3 length is 16 residues. After removal of 3 bases from V and 1 base from J, the junction contained 4 bases not matched to a gene. In germline, CDR1 is SGDLS, CDR2 YYNGEE. The CDR3 nucleotides read TGTGCCAGCAGCGCCGGACTAGCGGGGGATTCCTACGAGCAGTACTTC. This gives the protein CASSAGLAGDSYEQYF.

The rearrangement uses TRBV4-2 and TRBJ1-2; a weak D match, TRBD1 (6 bases). Germline V gene lookup returns CDR1 LGHNA and CDR2 YNFKEQ. Trimming cost V 2 bases and J 6 bases, with 16 bases left between them. The CDR3 covers 15 residues. The CDR3 reads CASSQYWTEKNGYTF. The CDR3 DNA reads as TGTGCCAGCAGCCAATATTGGACAGAAAAAAATGGCTACACCTTC.

The chain has TRBV5-1 and TRBJ2-3; 8 bases agree with TRBD1. The CDR3 is 15 amino acids. V gave up 4 bases and J gave up 2 bases; unmatched junction bases: 6. CDR1 is SGHRS, CDR2 YFSETQ, per germline. The CDR3 region has the DNA TGCGCCAGCAGCCGTGGACAGGGATCCACAGATACGCAGTATTTT. Its protein product is CASSRGQGSTDTQYF.

This clone was counted a single time. The chain is built from TRBV18 and TRBJ1-2, with 9 bases aligning to TRBD1. The CDR3 is 14 residues long. Trimming removed 0 bases from V and 8 bases from J; junction bases left unmatched: 4. The germline V gene encodes CDR1 KGHSH and CDR2 LQKENI. The CDR3 protein is CASSPPGQGRGYTF. The DNA of the CDR3 is TGTGCCAGCTCACCACCGGGACAGGGCAGGGGCTACACCTTC.

The chain is built from TRBV27 and TRBJ2-3; tentatively, D is TRBD2 (6 bases). V was cut by 5 bases and J by 9 bases, with 18 bases left in between. The germline CDR1 and CDR2 sequences are MNHEY and SMNVEV (reference sequence). The CDR3 has 14 residues. CDR3: CASSTRTRAGTQYF. For the CDR3, the DNA is TGTGCCAGCAGTACCCGGACCCGGGCGGGGACGCAGTATTTT.

The genes are TRBV18 and TRBJ2-5; 8 nucleotides align to TRBD2. This CDR3 has 14 amino acids. The V segment lost 1 base and the J segment 5 bases; nucleotides outside the gene matches: 3. Germline-derived CDR1 and CDR2 are KGHSH and LQKENI. CDR3 in amino acids: CASSPQRGLETQYF. The DNA for the CDR3 is TGTGCCAGCTCACCACAGCGGGGGTTGGAGACCCAGTACTTC.

V usage is TRBV11-3 and J usage is TRBJ2-6; a possible D gene is TRBD1 (5 bases). Germline V lookup: CDR1 SGHNT, CDR2 YENEEA. The CDR3 spans 16 residues. With 3 bases removed from V and 0 bases from J, the gap between germline ends came to 9 bases. CDR3 DNA: TGTGCCAGCAGCTTCATAGGGGACTCTGGGGCCAACGTCCTGACTTTC. As protein: CASSFIGDSGANVLTF.

The V call is TRBV11-2, the J call TRBJ2-3; 7 bases align to TRBD2. V was pared by 5 bases and J by 4 bases, with 9 bases of the junction left unmatched. The CDR3 totals 15 residues. Germline lookup yields CDR1 SGHAT and CDR2 FQNNGV. The DNA for the CDR3 is TGTGCCAGCAGCCCGGGGACTACAGCTGCAGATACGCAGTATTTT. Its translation is CASSPGTTAADTQYF.

The chain links TRBV6-6 to TRBJ1-2, with 8 bases aligning to TRBD1. Losses at the gene ends were 5 bases for V and 7 bases for J; bases not matched to a gene: 9. The CDR3 consists of 14 residues. Germline assignment: CDR1 MNHNY and CDR2 SVGAGI (reference sequence). The chain's CDR3 is CASSAQGAGLGYTF. DNA of the CDR3: TGTGCCAGCAGTGCGCAGGGGGCTGGTCTTGGCTACACCTTC.

J is TRBJ2-2 and V is TRBV9, with TRBD2 matching 14 bases. The CDR3 loop spans 16 amino acids. Trimming took 3 bases from V and 7 from J; bases not matched to a gene: 5. The V gene's germline CDR1 is SGDLS and CDR2 YYNGEE. CDR3 nucleotide sequence: TGTGCCAGCAGCGCGACTAGCGGGAGGGACCTCGGGGAGCTGTTTTTT. Translated: CASSATSGRDLGELFF.

The genes are TRBV7-6 and TRBJ2-5; D may be TRBD1 (6 bases). V was pared by 1 base and J by 6 bases, with 12 bases between. This CDR3 is built from 14 residues. Germline values: CDR1 SGHVS, CDR2 FNYEAQ. DNA for the CDR3: TGTGCCAGCAGCTTAGAGGCAGGGGATCAGACCCAGTACTTC. Translated: CASSLEAGDQTQYF.

This clone was counted a single time. As DNA, the CDR3 is TGTGCCAGCTCCCCGAGCCGGGGGTGGGGAGAGACCCAGTACTTC. It yields the protein CASSPSRGWGETQYF. The chain links TRBV6-1 to TRBJ2-5; D possibly corresponds to TRBD2 (6 bases). The germline V gene encodes CDR1 MNHNS and CDR2 SASEGT. Trimming removed 8 bases from V and 4 bases from J, with 20 bases in between. The CDR3 has 15 residues.

This chain joins TRBV5-1 and TRBJ1-6; D not certain. V was pared by 4 bases and J by 7 bases, with 18 bases between. The CDR3 consists of 16 residues. CDR1 is SGHRS, CDR2 YFSETQ, per germline. In nucleotides, the CDR3 is TGCGCCAGCAGCCACGGCCCAAGAGGAGGGAATTCACCCCTCCACTTT. Protein: CASSHGPRGGNSPLHF. Full variable domain (outside the CDR3, taken from reference TRBV5-1 and TRBJ1-6): KAGVTQTPRYLIKTRGQQVTLSCSPISGHRSVSWYQQTPGQGLQFLFEYFSETQRNKGNFPGRFSGRQFSNSRSEMNVSTLELGDSALYLCASSHGPRGGNSPLHFGNGTRLTVT.

The V and J genes are TRBV10-3 and TRBJ1-5, with D possibly matching TRBD1 (5 bases). The germline V gene encodes CDR1 ENHRY and CDR2 SYGVKD. The CDR3 runs 12 residues. The ends were cut back, 10 bases at V and 1 base at J, with 8 bases in the middle. The DNA of the CDR3 is TGTGCCACCCGGACAAGCAATCAGCCCCAGCATTTT. It is translated as CATRTSNQPQHF.

The J gene is TRBJ1-2, the V gene TRBV10-3, with D possibly matching TRBD1 (6 bases). V lost 6 bases and J 1 base, leaving 9 bases between the germline ends. Germline V gene data show CDR1 as ENHRY and CDR2 as SYGVKD. The CDR3 runs to 13 residues. CDR3 DNA: TGTGCCATCAGGGACAGTGGTAACTATGGCTACACCTTC. This translates into CAIRDSGNYGYTF.

The CDR3 sequence: CASSATAKGDGYTF. The CDR3 DNA is TGTGCCAGCAGCGCAACAGCAAAAGGGGATGGCTACACCTTC. The chain uses TRBV9 and TRBJ1-2; a possible D gene is TRBD1 (5 bases). Germline loops: CDR1 SGDLS, CDR2 YYNGEE. CDR3 length: 14 amino acids. V gave up 3 bases and J gave up 6 bases, with 15 bases separating them. Based on the CDR3 plus reference TRBV9 and TRBJ1-2, the full variable domain is DSGVTQTPKHLITATGQRVTLRCSPRSGDLSVYWYQQSLDQGLQFLIQYYNGEERAKGNILERFSAQQFPDLHSELNLSSLELGDSALYFCASSATAKGDGYTFGSGTRLTVV.

The chain uses TRBV6-1 and TRBJ1-4; D ambiguous. Trimming took off 0 bases at V and 8 bases at J, with 16 bases between the two ends. Germline V gene lookup returns CDR1 MNHNS and CDR2 SASEGT. The CDR3 loop spans 16 amino acids. The CDR3 region has the DNA TGTGCCAGCAGTGAAGCGGTTACAACCCCCAACGAAAAACTGTTTTTT. The encoded protein is CASSEAVTTPNEKLFF.

V gene TRBV27 combines with J gene TRBJ2-7; 9 bases align to TRBD1. V shed 5 bases, J shed 3 bases, and the junction held 8 bases outside the gene matches. The CDR3 covers 15 residues. Germline V CDR1 and CDR2: MNHEY, SMNVEV (reference sequence). The CDR3 nucleotides read TGTGCCAGCAGTAGACCGGGACAGGGTCTCTACGAGCAGTACTTC. This codes for CASSRPGQGLYEQYF.

The genes are TRBV6-1 and TRBJ1-2; TRBD1 matches at 7 bases. V was pared by 3 bases and J by 6 bases, with 10 bases of the junction left unmatched. The CDR3 sequence is 15 residues long. CDR1 and CDR2 from the germline V gene are MNHNS and SASEGT. CDR3 region: CASSDRRQGIHGYTF. In nucleotides, the CDR3 is TGTGCCAGCAGTGACCGCCGACAGGGTATTCATGGCTACACCTTC.

This chain connects TRBV25-1 to TRBJ2-5; TRBD1 aligns across 7 bases. V gave up 3 bases and J gave up 3 bases; unmatched junction bases: 7. This CDR3 region has 15 residues. CDR1 and CDR2 from the germline V gene are MGHDK and SYGVNS. The CDR3 DNA is TGTGCCAGCAGTGATCGGGACAGCGTGGAAGAGACCCAGTACTTC. Protein sequence: CASSDRDSVEETQYF.

The rearrangement joins TRBV5-1 to TRBJ2-3; TRBD1 matches 10 bases. The CDR3 has 15 residues. J lost 4 bases, V lost 4 bases, and 6 bases had no gene match. Germline V lookup: CDR1 SGHRS, CDR2 YFSETQ. In DNA, the CDR3 is TGCGCCAGCAGCCGGGACAGGGGTGCCGCAGATACGCAGTATTTT. Its translation: CASSRDRGAADTQYF.

This chain links TRBV30 with TRBJ1-6; no clear D gene. This CDR3 contains 15 residues. The V end lost 2 bases, the J end lost 2 bases, and 10 bases lay between the germline ends. The germline V gene encodes CDR1 GTSNPN and CDR2 SVGIG (reference sequence). In DNA, the CDR3 is TGTGCCTGGAGTTCCTCCGGGACCTATAATTCACCCCTCCACTTT. The encoded protein is CAWSSSGTYNSPLHF.

The table lists this clone with a count of one. This sequence joins TRBV5-5 and TRBJ2-1; tentatively, D is TRBD2 (6 bases). This CDR3 is 15 amino acids long. The V end lost 3 bases, the J end lost 5 bases, and 15 bases lay between the germline ends. CDR1 and CDR2 from the germline V gene are SGHKS and YYEKEE (reference sequence). The CDR3 coding sequence is TGTGCCAGCAGCTACGGGCCCCGGACTAACAATGAGCAGTTCTTC. It is translated as CASSYGPRTNNEQFF. The complete variable domain, with remaining parts taken from reference TRBV5-5 and TRBJ2-1, reads DAGVTQSPTHLIKTRGQQVTLRCSPISGHKSVSWYQQVLGQGPQFIFQYYEKEERGRGNFPDRFSARQFPNYSSELNVNALLLGDSALYLCASSYGPRTNNEQFFGPGTRLTVL.